This TCR beta chain comes out of a study of T cells after yellow fever vaccination. Broader study findings: A weaker but faster secondary response was observed, peaking on day 5 versus 15.

Generation of TCR cDNA used 5'RACE template switching (which added a universal primer site and UMIs). TCRdb reprocessed the 5' RACE reads via MiXCR and lists one record per CDR3 protein. The repertoire holds just under 600,000 distinct CDR3 sequences, with 13% as singletons. In this sample, this clonotype turned up many times. Its cognate antigen is unknown. Sequenced material: PBMCs, taken on the day of the yellow fever booster vaccination. This TCR came from a man aged 25-45 years who received the YFV17D yellow fever vaccine.

The CDR3 region is CASSQDRLAASTDTQYF. In DNA form, the CDR3 reads TGTGCCAGCAGCCAAGATCGGCTAGCGGCTAGCACAGATACGCAGTATTTT. The V and J genes are TRBV3-1 and TRBJ2-3, with TRBD2 matching 7 bases. The germline gives CDR1 LGHDT, CDR2 YNNKEL (reference sequence). Germline trimming cut 0 bases from V and 0 bases from J; bases unmatched to any gene: 6. The CDR3 has 17 amino acids.